This T cell receptor (beta chain) was profiled in a study of blood T cell repertoires in COVID-19. On the study more broadly: Sample material is recorded as cDNA or gDNA derived from T cells, B-cell-depleted T cells, or PBMCs.

In the original processing: Amplification of reference gene primers provided the estimated nucleated cell counts. Method: immunoSEQ multiplex PCR; TCRdb's copy keeps in-frame clones and lacks some. D and trimming were read from the DNA, whereas the V and J calls and clone size are those reported in that table. The sample lists over 45,000 clones; over 85% were seen once. The CDR3 has 13 residues. CDR1 is ENHRY and CDR2 is SYGVKD in the germline V gene. The sample holds one count of this clone. At one boundary the junction diverges from the germline segment, which might be a read error. The genes are TRBV10-3 and TRBJ2-3; TRBD2 aligns across 10 bases. The specimen sequenced was peripheral blood. The TCR was taken from a woman aged 80 or over with acute or convalescent COVID-19. Here the CDR3 DNA reads TGTGCCCTCAGCGGGGGGGCCGGAGATACGCAGTATTTT. Protein: CALSGGAGDTQYF.